This T cell receptor beta chain was sequenced in a study of blood T cell repertoires in COVID-19. In the source study's methods: Estimation of nucleated cell counts was performed using reference gene primer amplification. Data came from immunoSEQ multiplex PCR; TCRdb stores just in-frame clones and leaves some out. D and trimming come from the DNA, and the V and J calls and clone size come from that table. The sample contains fewer than 250,000 clones, around three quarters of which appear only once. Trimming removed 2 bases at V and 8 bases at J, with 12 bases between. Germline V lookup: CDR1 MNHEY, CDR2 SVGAGI. There are 13 residues in the CDR3.

The sequence derives from a woman between 45 and 60 years old with acute COVID-19. The sample comprised PBMCs or T cells enriched from blood (not recorded which). The chain combines TRBV6-5 with TRBJ1-2; no definite D call. CDR3 sequence: CASSYMGWEGYTF. The CDR3 nucleotides read TGTGCCAGCAGTTACATGGGATGGGAGGGCTACACCTTC.